The TCR beta chain described here comes from a study of T-cell reconstitution after alpha-beta-depleted transplantation in children. Findings and caveats of the study: Two months or so post-transplant, alpha-beta T cells reportedly derived from several hundred expanded graft clones. At the one-year point after transplant, T-cell counts and TCRbeta diversity were found to come mostly from T cells that had been newly produced.

Molecular barcoding with unique molecular identifiers was used for the TCRbeta library. TCRdb reprocessed the PCR reads via MiXCR and lists one record per CDR3 protein. This sample has 200,000 or so distinct CDR3 sequences, with 5% to 7.5% found just once. The sample holds many counts of this clonotype. Its antigen remains unknown. The V gene's germline CDR1 is SEHNR and CDR2 FQNEAQ (reference sequence). The CDR3 runs 13 residues. Unmatched junction bases numbered 4, after V lost 5 bases and J lost 3 bases. This chain uses TRBV7-9 with TRBJ2-7, with TRBD1 identical over 7 bases. The sequences come from PBMCs, collected before TCRalphabeta/CD19-depleted stem cell transplant. This TCR was recovered from a girl in the first two years of life with combined immunodeficiency, due to receive a stem cell transplant. CDR3 amino acids: CASSRDSYYEQYF. As DNA, the CDR3 is TGTGCCAGCAGCCGGGACAGCTACTACGAGCAGTACTTC.